The clone carrying this T cell receptor (beta chain) showed up just once. Its antigen is unidentified. The sample has other DNA sequences that encode this CDR3 too. Profiled with immunoSEQ multiplex PCR; TCRdb holds only in-frame clones, not every one. The table has about 45,000 clones, less than 90% seen once. The data originate from a study of OX40 agonist ivuxolimab in advanced cancers. About the research overall: The dose-escalation group included hepatocellular carcinoma, melanoma, renal cell carcinoma and head and neck cancer. It was permissible to have had prior anti-PD-1, anti-PD-L1 or anti-CTLA-4 therapy, and around 40% had some.

The CDR3 extends over 16 amino acids. Trimming removed 1 base at V and 3 bases at J, with 13 bases between. Germline CDR1 is SGHVS and CDR2 is FQNEAQ. Points from the study as a whole: Blood T cells, both CD4+ and CD8+, expanded clonally by week 6 at 0.1 to 3.0 mg/kg.

Sequences were derived from CD4+ or CD8+ T cells sorted from blood, sampled in a trial of the OX40 agonist ivuxolimab. The chain has TRBV7-8 and TRBJ2-1, with D unresolved. This TCR derives from an adult with an advanced solid tumor such as melanoma, head and neck, liver or kidney cancer. CDR3 loop: CASSLEALIRYNEQFF. In DNA, the CDR3 is TGTGCCAGCAGCTTAGAAGCACTGATCCGCTACAATGAGCAGTTCTTC. Full variable domain (remainder filled in from reference TRBV7-8 and TRBJ2-1): GAGVSQSPRYKVAKRGQDVALRCDPISGHVSLFWYQQALGQGPEFLTYFQNEAQLDKSGLPSDRFFAERPEGSVSTLKIQRTQQEDSAVYLCASSLEALIRYNEQFFGPGTRLTVL.